Below are 10 T cell receptor beta chains sequenced from a single sample in a study of T cell responses to AZD1222 COVID-19 vaccine. TCRdb keeps only in-frame clones here, not all; method: immunoSEQ multiplex PCR. The table records roughly 140,000 clones, 75% to 90% of them present only once. The sample here was peripheral blood, taken on day 0 of AZD1222 vaccination. Receptors originate from an adult in good health.

The V and J genes are TRBV6-4 and TRBJ1-6, with 7 nucleotides matching TRBD1. Trimming cost V 3 bases and J 4 bases; bases outside gene matches: 6. The length of the CDR3 is 16 residues. CDR1 MRHNA and CDR2 SNTAGT come from the germline V gene. This chain's CDR3 is CASSEDNRGYNSPLHF. In DNA, the CDR3 is TGTGCCAGCAGTGAGGACAACAGGGGTTATAATTCACCCCTCCACTTT.

This clone showed up just once. CDR3 loop: CASSHRAAGGTQETQYF. The CDR3 region has the DNA TGTGCCAGCAGCCACAGGGCAGCGGGGGGAACTCAAGAGACCCAGTACTTC. This chain joins TRBV7-9 and TRBJ2-5; 9 positions match TRBD2. CDR3 length: 17 amino acids. Germline assignment: CDR1 SEHNR and CDR2 FQNEAQ (reference sequence). Trimming at V came to 5 bases and at J to 2 bases, leaving 12 bases not matched to a gene.

The chain uses TRBV13 and TRBJ1-1; TRBD1 might be the D (5 bases). The V gene lost 2 bases and the J gene lost 8 bases, with 12 bases spanning the gap. CDR1 PRHDT and CDR2 FYEKMQ come from the germline V gene (reference sequence). The length of the CDR3 is 13 residues. The DNA for the CDR3 is TGTGCCAGCAGCTTAAGGCGCAGGGTCGAAGCTTTCTTT. It translates to CASSLRRRVEAFF.

This clone was detected a few times. The rearrangement uses TRBV5-5 and TRBJ1-1; TRBD1 is a possible D gene (6 bases). Trimming stripped 4 bases from V and 2 bases from J, with 12 bases between. CDR3 size: 14 residues. Germline CDR1 SGHKS, CDR2 YYEKEE (reference sequence). In DNA form, the CDR3 reads TGTGCCAGCAGCCTGTGGACAGTTAACACTGAAGCTTTCTTT. Its translation is CASSLWTVNTEAFF.

DNA for the CDR3: TGTGCCAGCAGCCAAGACGTACCAGGGATGGGCACAGATACGCAGTATTTT. This codes for CASSQDVPGMGTDTQYF. The chain couples TRBV4-2 to TRBJ2-3; tentatively, D is TRBD1 (5 bases). This CDR3 has 17 amino acids. Germline assignment: CDR1 LGHNA and CDR2 YNFKEQ. V was pared by 0 bases and J by 1 base, with 14 bases between.

The rearrangement uses TRBV27 and TRBJ1-1, with D possibly being TRBD1 (6 bases). This CDR3 contains 13 residues. V was pared by 4 bases and J by 8 bases, with 14 bases between. The V gene's germline CDR1 is MNHEY and CDR2 SMNVEV (reference sequence). This chain's CDR3 is CASSYRARAEAFF. The CDR3 nucleotides read TGTGCCAGCAGTTACAGGGCTAGAGCCGAAGCTTTCTTT.

The chain recombines TRBV2 with TRBJ1-2; maybe TRBD1 (6 bases). Germline V gene lookup returns CDR1 SNHLY and CDR2 FYNNEI. The CDR3 is 13 residues long. V lost 4 bases, J lost 1 base, and 7 bases lay in between. The CDR3 bases are TGTGCCAGCAGTGGACAGGTTAACTATGGCTACACCTTC. It is translated as CASSGQVNYGYTF.

The V call is TRBV30, the J call TRBJ1-2; no clear D. Germline V lookup: CDR1 GTSNPN, CDR2 SVGIG (reference sequence). The germline V and J ends were trimmed by 2 bases and 6 bases, with 10 bases remaining between them. The CDR3 loop spans 12 amino acids. CDR3 DNA: TGTGCCTGGAGTCCCCACCTGAATGGCTACACCTTC. It yields the protein CAWSPHLNGYTF.

The chain couples TRBV5-1 to TRBJ1-1; TRBD1 aligns across 7 bases. The CDR3 has 14 residues. Per the germline V gene, CDR1 is SGHRS and CDR2 is YFSETQ. V was clipped by 0 bases and J by 6 bases; unmatched bases: 5. CDR3 residues: CASSLGTGRPEAFF. CDR3 DNA sequence: TGCGCCAGCAGCTTGGGGACAGGCCGCCCTGAAGCTTTCTTT.

V is TRBV3-1 (or the pseudogene TRBV3-2) and J is TRBJ2-5; TRBD2 matches at 8 bases. The CDR3 sequence is 15 residues long. The ends lost 1 base at V and 5 bases at J; junction bases unmatched: 6. From germline, CDR1 is LGHDT and CDR2 YNNKEL (reference sequence). The CDR3, as DNA: TGTGCCAGCAGCCAAGGACTAGCGTCTTCGGAGACCCAGTACTTC. It yields the protein CASSQGLASSETQYF.